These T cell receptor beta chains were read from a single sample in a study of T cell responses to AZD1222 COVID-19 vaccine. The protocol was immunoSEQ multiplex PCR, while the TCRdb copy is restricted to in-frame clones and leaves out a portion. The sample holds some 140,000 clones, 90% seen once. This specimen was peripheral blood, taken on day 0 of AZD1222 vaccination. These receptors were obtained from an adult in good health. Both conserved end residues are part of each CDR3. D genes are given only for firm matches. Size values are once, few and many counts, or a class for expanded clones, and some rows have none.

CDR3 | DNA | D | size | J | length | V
CASSLDIDSNQPQHF | TGTGCCAGCAGCCTGGACATAGATAGCAATCAGCCCCAGCATTTT | . | . | TRBJ1-5 | 15 | TRBV6-5
CASSLQGVGNTEAFF | TGTGCCAGCAGCTTACAAGGGGTGGGGAACACTGAAGCTTTCTTT | . | . | TRBJ1-1 | 15 | TRBV7-3
CASSELPSGLGAQYF | TGTGCCAGCAGTGAACTCCCGAGCGGCCTAGGGGCGCAGTATTTT | . | . | TRBJ2-3 | 15 | TRBV6-1
CASSLSGGGSTQHF | TGTGCCAGCAGTTTATCAGGGGGTGGATCGACCCAGCATTTT | . | . | TRBJ1-5 | 14 | TRBV27
CATNRDRGYNSPLHF | TGTGCCACCAACCGGGACAGGGGATATAATTCACCCCTCCACTTT | TRBD1 | . | TRBJ1-6 | 15 | TRBV6-6
CASSISGTSGSWGLGETQYF | TGTGCCAGTAGTATAAGCGGGACTAGCGGGTCGTGGGGGTTGGGAGAGACCCAGTACTTC | TRBD2 | . | TRBJ2-5 | 20 | TRBV19
CASSERGGSYGYTF | TGTGCCAGCAGTGAACGAGGAGGGTCCTATGGCTACACCTTC | . | . | TRBJ1-2 | 14 | TRBV6-1
CASSLGLGLAVEKYF | TGCGCCAGCAGCTTGGGTTTGGGACTAGCGGTGGAAAAGTACTTC | TRBD2 | once | TRBJ2-7 | 15 | TRBV5-1
CASRQGPSYEQYF | TGTGCCAGCCGACAGGGTCCATCCTACGAGCAGTACTTC | TRBD1 | once | TRBJ2-7 | 13 | TRBV2
CASSLTRTGNNEQFF | TGTGCCAGCAGCTTAACGAGGACAGGGAACAATGAGCAGTTCTTC | TRBD1 | . | TRBJ2-1 | 15 | TRBV7-3
CAPHAGELFF | TGTGCCCCGCACGCCGGGGAGCTGTTTTTT | . | few | TRBJ2-2 | 10 | TRBV7-9
CASSLGGAYGYTF | TGTGCCAGCAGCTTAGGGGGGGCCTATGGCTACACCTTC | . | . | TRBJ1-2 | 13 | TRBV7-6
CASSPGNSNQPQHF | TGCGCCAGCAGCCCTGGGAATAGCAATCAGCCCCAGCATTTT | . | . | TRBJ1-5 | 14 | TRBV5-1
CASSPYKGNTEAFF | TGTGCCAGCTCACCTTATAAGGGGAACACTGAAGCTTTCTTT | . | . | TRBJ1-1 | 14 | TRBV18
CASRPQARSYNEQFF | TGCGCCAGCAGGCCTCAAGCGCGCTCCTACAATGAGCAGTTCTTC | . | . | TRBJ2-1 | 15 | TRBV5-1
CASSTTHGQGSSGNTIYF | TGTGCCAGTAGTACAACTCACGGACAGGGGAGCTCTGGAAACACCATATATTTT | TRBD1 | . | TRBJ1-3 | 18 | TRBV19
CASSFQDSMNTEAFF | TGTGCCAGCAGCTTTCAAGACAGCATGAACACTGAAGCTTTCTTT | . | . | TRBJ1-1 | 15 | TRBV11-3
CASDATGTEAFF | TGTGCCAGCGACGCAACGGGGACTGAAGCTTTCTTT | . | . | TRBJ1-1 | 12 | TRBV28
CASSLKDEQYF | TGCGCCAGCAGCTTGAAGGACGAGCAGTACTTC | . | once | TRBJ2-7 | 11 | TRBV5-1
CASSQETRDWFTDTQYF | TGTGCCAGCAGCCAGGAGACCCGGGACTGGTTCACAGATACGCAGTATTTT | . | . | TRBJ2-3 | 17 | TRBV3-1/TRBV3-2
CASTWTGANTEAFF | TGTGCCAGCACCTGGACAGGGGCAAACACTGAAGCTTTCTTT | TRBD1 | once | TRBJ1-1 | 14 | TRBV5-5
CASIPTGGETQYF | TGTGCCAGCATCCCCACGGGAGGAGAGACCCAGTACTTC | TRBD2 | . | TRBJ2-5 | 13 | TRBV7-9
CASSQGLTSGRYNEQFF | TGCGCCAGCAGCCAAGGCTTGACTAGCGGAAGGTACAATGAGCAGTTCTTC | TRBD2 | . | TRBJ2-1 | 17 | TRBV4-3
CASGAGYGETQYF | TGTGCCAGCGGAGCGGGGTACGGAGAGACCCAGTACTTC | TRBD2 | . | TRBJ2-5 | 13 | TRBV11-1
CASREYRGKNTEAFF | TGTGCCAGCAGAGAATATAGGGGGAAGAACACTGAAGCTTTCTTT | . | . | TRBJ1-1 | 15 | TRBV2
CASSASMGGFSGNTIYF | TGTGCCAGCAGCGCCTCGATGGGAGGATTTTCTGGAAACACCATATATTTT | . | once | TRBJ1-3 | 17 | TRBV9
CASSEGQGGSPLHF | TGTGCCAGCAGCGAGGGACAGGGGGGTTCACCCCTCCACTTT | TRBD1 | . | TRBJ1-6 | 14 | TRBV9
CAISESIGGGAYEQYF | TGTGCCATCAGTGAGTCGATCGGTGGAGGGGCCTACGAGCAGTACTTC | . | once | TRBJ2-7 | 16 | TRBV10-3
CASSVAGVLDTQYF | TGTGCCAGCAGCGTAGCGGGAGTATTAGATACGCAGTATTTT | . | . | TRBJ2-3 | 14 | TRBV9
CASSVGGQHSSGNTIYF | TGTGCCAGCAGCGTAGGTGGACAGCATTCCTCTGGAAACACCATATATTTT | . | . | TRBJ1-3 | 17 | TRBV9
CASSPPGVLTF | TGTGCCAGCTCACCACCAGGGGTCCTGACTTTC | . | . | TRBJ2-6 | 11 | TRBV18
CASSGAGELFF | TGTGCCAGCAGCGGTGCCGGGGAGCTGTTTTTT | . | few | TRBJ2-2 | 11 | TRBV7-9
CASSDRGNSGANVLTF | TGTGCCAGCAGTGACAGGGGGAACTCTGGGGCCAACGTCCTGACTTTC | . | once | TRBJ2-6 | 16 | TRBV6-4
CAWSPGNSPLHF | TGTGCCTGGAGCCCAGGGAATTCACCCCTCCACTTT | . | . | TRBJ1-6 | 12 | TRBV30
CASSFALSGSSPYEQFF | TGTGCCAGCAGCTTCGCCCTTAGCGGGAGTTCGCCCTATGAGCAGTTCTTC | TRBD2 | . | TRBJ2-1 | 17 | TRBV11-2
CASSPAQGAPGNQPQHF | TGTGCCAGCTCACCTGCACAGGGGGCGCCAGGCAATCAGCCCCAGCATTTT | TRBD1 | . | TRBJ1-5 | 17 | TRBV18
CASSLSTHGYTF | TGTGCCAGCAGTTTAAGTACCCATGGCTACACCTTC | . | . | TRBJ1-2 | 12 | TRBV28
CASRGNTEAFF | TGCGCCAGCAGGGGGAACACTGAAGCTTTCTTT | . | . | TRBJ1-1 | 11 | TRBV5-1
CASSLDRKYEQYF | TGTGCCAGCAGTTTAGACAGGAAATACGAGCAGTACTTC | . | . | TRBJ2-7 | 13 | TRBV27
CAWSVMGGFSPLHF | TGTGCCTGGAGTGTAATGGGGGGCTTTTCACCCCTCCACTTT | . | . | TRBJ1-6 | 14 | TRBV30
CAGEVYSNQPQHF | TGTGCGGGGGAGGTATATAGCAATCAGCCCCAGCATTTT | . | . | TRBJ1-5 | 13 | TRBV7-3
CASSSPLRGPGANVLTF | TGCGCCAGCAGCTCACCACTCAGGGGACCTGGGGCCAACGTCCTGACTTTC | . | . | TRBJ2-6 | 17 | TRBV5-1
CASSPPRQNTEAFF | TGTGCCAGCTCACCACCCAGACAGAACACTGAAGCTTTCTTT | . | . | TRBJ1-1 | 14 | TRBV18
CATPGTGSTEAFF | TGTGCCACCCCCGGGACAGGGAGCACTGAAGCTTTCTTT | TRBD1 | . | TRBJ1-1 | 13 | TRBV9
CASSLEAAWNTEAFF | TGTGCCAGCAGCTTGGAGGCAGCCTGGAACACTGAAGCTTTCTTT | . | . | TRBJ1-1 | 15 | TRBV5-5
CASSAWTGGNEKLFF | TGTGCCAGCAGCGCCTGGACAGGGGGGAATGAAAAACTGTTTTTT | TRBD1 | . | TRBJ1-4 | 15 | TRBV9
CASSLSGTGRGGTEAFF | TGTGCCAGCAGTCTATCCGGGACAGGGCGCGGAGGGACTGAAGCTTTCTTT | TRBD1 | . | TRBJ1-1 | 17 | TRBV27
CAIRHSINSEAFF | TGTGCCATACGGCACAGTATCAACTCTGAAGCTTTCTTT | . | . | TRBJ1-1 | 13 | TRBV10-3
CASSFDRDQPQHF | TGTGCCAGCAGCTTCGACAGGGATCAGCCCCAGCATTTT | TRBD1 | . | TRBJ1-5 | 13 | TRBV7-8
CASIGSMPPNSPLHF | TGTGCCAGTATAGGTAGTATGCCCCCTAATTCACCCCTCCACTTT | . | . | TRBJ1-6 | 15 | TRBV19
CASSLGDREGSPLHF | TGTGCTAGCAGCTTAGGGGACAGGGAAGGCTCACCCCTCCACTTT | TRBD1 | . | TRBJ1-6 | 15 | TRBV7-7
CASTRQEKAEAFF | TGTGCCAGCACCAGACAGGAAAAGGCTGAAGCTTTCTTT | . | . | TRBJ1-1 | 13 | TRBV12-3/TRBV12-4
CASSRDRETGDIQYF | TGTGCCAGCTCAAGGGACAGGGAGACGGGGGACATTCAGTACTTC | TRBD1 | . | TRBJ2-4 | 15 | TRBV18